This TCR beta chain was obtained from a study of memory CD4+ T cells and cytomegalovirus serostatus. Overall study context: Of the healthy Belgian adults, nine or ten were CMV seropositive and approximately 24 seronegative.

Between the trimmed V and J ends, which lost 0 bases and 2 bases, there was a span of 5 bases. The CDR3 consists of 13 residues. The V gene's germline CDR1 is SGHTS and CDR2 YDEGEE. The sort gate was single viable CD3+CD4+CD8-CD45RO+ cells for memory CD4+ T cells. Findings and caveats of the study: Of 150 to 200 reported CMV TCRbeta sequences, around 63 were found in memory CD4+ repertoires.

Sequenced by immunoSEQ multiplex PCR; TCRdb stores in-frame clones only, minus some. The data show about 52,000 clones, around 83% seen once. Concerning this clone itself: Its specificity is unknown.

Material for sequencing was memory CD4+ T cells from blood. J is TRBJ2-5 and V is TRBV5-8, with a possible D match to TRBD1 (5 bases). The receptor was isolated from an adult in good health and CMV-seropositive. CDR3 DNA sequence: TGTGCCAGCAGCTTGGGACAGCAAGAGACCCAGTACTTC. Residues: CASSLGQQETQYF.